A selection of T cell receptor beta chains follows, all from one sample in a study of shared clonotypes between healthy human individuals. Profiling relied on immunoSEQ multiplex PCR, and the TCRdb table lists in-frame clones only, not all of them. The data contain about 2.5 million clones, under 95% of them singletons. Specimen: naive CD4+ T cells from PBMCs. Receptor source: a man younger than 35 in good health. Some clones in this sample may be carry-over from other donors' samples. CDR3s include the opening cysteine and the closing phenylalanine or tryptophan. Each record gives: D gene, J gene, V gene, clone size, CDR3 protein, CDR3 DNA. D genes are given only for firm matches. The size of a clone is reported for some rows only, either as once, few or many, or as a class for expanded clones.

>-|TRBJ2-4|TRBV4-3|-
CASSQERTKNIQYF
TGCGCCAGCAGCCAAGAAAGAACCAAAAACATTCAGTACTTC
>TRBD2|TRBJ2-7|TRBV11-2|-
CASSLEGGGSGSFEQYF
TGTGCCAGCAGCTTAGAGGGGGGAGGAAGCGGGAGTTTCGAGCAGTACTTC
>-|TRBJ2-7|TRBV6-5|-
CASSRALDADEQYF
TGTGCCAGCAGTCGAGCCCTGGATGCGGACGAGCAGTACTTC
>TRBD1|TRBJ2-3|TRBV18|-
CASSPTGDTDTQYF
TGTGCCAGCTCACCGACAGGGGACACAGATACGCAGTATTTT
>-|TRBJ1-1|TRBV18|-
CASSPSTGLDTEAFF
TGTGCCAGCTCACCATCCACAGGGCTCGACACTGAAGCTTTCTTT
>TRBD1|TRBJ2-6|TRBV29-1|once
CSVRDRSTSGANVLTF
TGCAGCGTTCGGGACAGGTCGACCTCTGGGGCCAACGTCCTGACTTTC
>TRBD1|TRBJ1-2|TRBV7-3|-
CASSSTGGYGYTF
TGTGCCAGCAGCTCGACAGGGGGATATGGCTACACCTTC
>-|TRBJ1-1|TRBV5-4|-
CASSLEWERNTEAFF
TGTGCCAGCAGCTTGGAGTGGGAAAGGAACACTGAAGCTTTCTTT
>-|TRBJ2-7|TRBV15|once
CATSREDRGEQYF
TGTGCCACCAGCAGAGAAGACCGGGGCGAGCAGTACTTC
>TRBD2|TRBJ2-1|TRBV28|-
CASSSQLAGGYNEQFF
TGTGCCAGCAGTTCTCAACTAGCGGGAGGGTACAATGAGCAGTTCTTC
>-|TRBJ2-5|TRBV19|once
CASTDHQGETQYF
TGTGCCAGTACGGACCACCAGGGAGAGACCCAGTACTTC
>-|TRBJ2-7|TRBV27|once
CASTPRGRGNLLRQYF
TGTGCCAGCACCCCACGGGGACGGGGAAACTTACTACGCCAGTACTTC
>-|TRBJ1-2|TRBV28|-
CASSLSGWAGGYTF
TGTGCCAGCAGTTTATCGGGTTGGGCGGGCGGCTACACCTTC
>-|TRBJ1-2|TRBV29-1|-
CSASRVRAYGYTF
TGCAGCGCCTCTAGGGTCAGGGCCTATGGCTACACCTTC
>-|TRBJ2-7|TRBV7-7|-
CASSLSRGPSYEQYF
TGTGCCAGCAGCTTATCCAGGGGACCCTCCTACGAGCAGTACTTC